What follows is one T cell receptor beta chain and its context. Its antigen is not yet known. Base qualities are missing; no much larger clone stands one base away. V is pared back by 2 bases and J by 5 bases, with 16 bases lying between the germline termini. The CDR3, cysteine through phenylalanine, is 15 amino acids long. Only the CDR3 region is kept as DNA, spanning 45 bases read in frame from base 1. Taken from the germline V gene (reference sequence), the CDR1 and CDR2 loops are SGHKS and YYEKEE. Library method: the immunoSEQ multiplex PCR assay. Not all clones reach the TCRdb copy of this immuneACCESS table, which keeps in-frame sequences only. Checked studies attribute under half of the gap to unresolved V genes and leave the rest unexplained. In this sample the table shows approximately 30,000 clones, approximately 90% of which occur a single time. The top ten hold more than 1.5% of the sample.

This entry comes from a study of control samples from healthy donors and cancer patients (dated by TCRdb to 2018 to 2020). The specimen sequenced was PBMCs. This TCR derives from a middle-aged woman with lung cancer. The chain is encoded by TRBV5-5 joined to TRBJ2-5; the D region possibly corresponds to TRBD1 (6 bases align). The CDR3 is CASSFGVGGQETQYF. Here is the DNA: TGTGCCAGCAGCTTCGGTGTAGGGGGTCAGGAGACCCAGTACTTC.